This TCR beta chain is from a study of vaccination and CD4 T cells after COVID-19. As for the study in general: In the convalescent group, nasal swab PCR was SARS-CoV-2 positive; roughly nine cases were mild and one severe. Blood was drawn a median around 70 days post second dose, range 14 to 241.

Cultured CD4+ T cells had their DNA profiled by the Oncomine TCR Beta short-read assay. Investigators obtained genomic DNA by extraction from cultured CD4+ T cells. TCRdb re-derived calls from the PCR reads in MiXCR, one entry per CDR3 protein. The sample lists 22,000 or so distinct CDR3 sequences; roughly two fifths were seen once. Stated treatment: approximately 10-day PBMC culture with coronavirus spike peptide pools or control peptides (ViraFEST assay). A negative selection step was used to isolate CD4+ T cells once culture had run for under 11 days. This clonotype was counted only a few times. What it binds is unknown. V was clipped by 5 bases and J by 2 bases, with 14 bases between them. The CDR3 spans 15 residues. CDR1 SGHTA and CDR2 FQGTGA come from the germline V gene.

The sequence derives from a human donor who had recovered from COVID-19. The genes are TRBV7-3 and TRBJ2-3; tentatively, D is TRBD1 or TRBD2 (6 bases each). The sequenced material came from CD4+ T cells from blood, cultured in vitro. DNA for the CDR3: TGTGCCAGCAGCCGGAGGGGGATGGCCACAGATACGCAGTATTTT. It translates to CASSRRGMATDTQYF.